This T cell receptor (beta chain) was retrieved from a study of beta chain features in type 1 diabetes. This clone was recorded at least ten times. The antigen is not known. General study points: PCR might show a preference for shorter templates, equally across patients and controls. Shortening of TCRB CDR3s, moderate but significant, appeared in all four CD4+ subsets of Type 1 diabetes patients.

Of the isolated RNA, all was reverse transcribed, and so the sequenced material was expressed TCRB transcripts. The method was immunoSEQ multiplex PCR; TCRdb's version includes in-frame clones alone and lacks a portion of them. The sample has about 150,000 clones, about 10% seen once. The CDR3 has 14 amino acids. V lost 1 base and J 4 bases, leaving 13 bases between the germline ends. Germline CDR1 reads SQVTM; CDR2 reads ANQGSEA. The V call is TRBV29-1, the J call TRBJ1-1; TRBD1 might be the D (5 bases). This TCR derives from a man aged 18 to 29 in good health. Input material: naive CD4+ T cells from blood. This CDR3 reads CSVEVGVGGTEAFF. CDR3 in DNA: TGCAGCGTTGAAGTAGGTGTGGGGGGCACTGAAGCTTTCTTT.